This T cell receptor (beta chain) derives from a study of T cells expressing NK-cell markers. The wider study: The study drew TCR beta repertoires from sorted CD3+CD56+NKG2C+, CD3+CD56+NKG2C- and CD3+CD56-NKG2C+ T cells. With respect to HCMV, most of the eight sequenced donors were seropositive, and one was seronegative.

Comment on this clonotype: What it recognizes is unknown.

Using the 5' RACE reads, TCRdb records one entry per CDR3 protein without DNA. The table for this sample gives about 260,000 distinct CDR3 sequences. CDR3 size: 16 residues. Looked up from germline, CDR1 is SGDLS and CDR2 is YYNGEE. Findings of the study overall: Dominant NKG2C+ clonotypes were found to form about 1.0-7.0% of CD8+ T cells in more than five donors.

The sample taken for sequencing was blood T cells: a sorted CD56 or NKG2C T cell subset, CD4+ or CD8+ T cells, or bulk PBMC T cells (not recorded which). This sequence originates from a man in his late teens or twenties in good health. V and J are TRBV9 and TRBJ2-1; as DNA is missing, the TRBD1 call by TCRdb cannot be tested. The CDR3: CASSPAGQGYYNEQFF.